One sample yielded the 15 T cell receptor beta chains listed below, sequenced in a study of blood T cell repertoires in COVID-19. The protocol was immunoSEQ multiplex PCR, while the TCRdb copy is restricted to in-frame clones and leaves out a portion. The repertoire includes about 270,000 clones, about four fifths of them detected once, and 2.5% to 3.5% sits in the top ten. Sequenced material: peripheral blood. These receptors were taken from a woman aged 18-29 years with acute or convalescent COVID-19.

This clone was seen more than once but under ten times. This rearrangement joins TRBV4-2 to TRBJ1-2, with a possible D match to TRBD1 (5 bases). The germline CDR1 and CDR2 sequences are LGHNA and YNFKEQ. The length of the CDR3 is 15 residues. The V end lost 4 bases, the J end lost 3 bases, and 15 bases lay between the germline ends. CDR3 loop: CASSPHRMLDYGYTF. DNA for the CDR3: TGTGCCAGCAGCCCCCACAGGATGTTGGACTATGGCTACACCTTC.

The gene calls are TRBV7-2 and TRBJ2-7; 11 bases fit TRBD2. With 5 bases clipped from V and 6 bases from J, the junction kept 9 bases outside the gene matches. In germline, CDR1 is SGHTA, CDR2 FQGNSA. The CDR3 has 15 amino acids. The DNA of the CDR3 is TGTGCCAGCAGCCCCACGACTAGCGGGGTCACCGAGCAGTACTTC. It codes for CASSPTTSGVTEQYF.

The genes are TRBV5-1 and TRBJ2-1, with a possible D match to TRBD2 (5 bases). V was shortened by 0 bases and J by 3 bases, with 13 bases between the two germline ends. The CDR3 sequence is 16 residues long. Germline loops: CDR1 SGHRS, CDR2 YFSETQ. The CDR3 DNA reads TGCGCCAGCAGCTTGGCCGGGGTATTGGGCTACAATGAGCAGTTCTTC. It encodes CASSLAGVLGYNEQFF.

This clone was counted a single time. V usage is TRBV20-1 and J usage is TRBJ2-1, with D possibly being TRBD1 (6 bases). Germline assignment: CDR1 DFQATT and CDR2 SNEGSKA (reference sequence). This CDR3 comprises 15 residues. Trimming cost V 3 bases and J 2 bases, with 14 bases left between them. CDR3 residues: CSASWGLEAYNEQFF. For the CDR3, the DNA is TGCAGTGCTAGTTGGGGGCTAGAGGCCTACAATGAGCAGTTCTTC.

This clone was detected once. The rearrangement links TRBV5-5 to TRBJ2-7; 7 bases agree with TRBD2. With V trimmed by 0 bases and J by 2 bases, 8 bases remained unmatched. Germline loops: CDR1 SGHKS, CDR2 YYEKEE (reference sequence). The CDR3 covers 16 residues. CDR3: CASSLGLGTNPYEQYF. The CDR3 nucleotides are TGTGCCAGCAGCTTGGGGTTGGGGACTAACCCCTACGAGCAGTACTTC.

Comment on this clone: The same CDR3 can be traced to other DNA sequences in this sample. The genes are TRBV18 and TRBJ2-1; TRBD2 aligns across 14 bases. CDR1 is KGHSH and CDR2 is LQKENI in the germline V gene. The J segment lost 8 bases and the V segment lost 0 bases, leaving 3 bases of the junction unmatched. This CDR3 contains 16 residues. The chain's CDR3 is CASSPPGLAGVDEQFF. The CDR3 DNA reads TGTGCCAGCTCACCACCGGGACTAGCGGGAGTCGATGAGCAGTTCTTC. The entire variable domain, with the rest obtained from reference TRBV18 and TRBJ2-1, is as follows: NAGVMQNPRHLVRRRGQEARLRCSPMKGHSHVYWYRQLPEEGLKFMVYLQKENIIDESGMPKERFSAEFPKEGPSILRIQQVVRGDSAAYFCASSPPGLAGVDEQFFGPGTRLTVL.

The V and J genes are TRBV27 and TRBJ2-5, with 8 bases fitting TRBD1. This CDR3 is 16 amino acids long. V trimming: 5 bases; J trimming: 4 bases; junction bases outside the gene matches: 12. The germline gives CDR1 MNHEY, CDR2 SMNVEV (reference sequence). The CDR3: CASSQEGDRRRETQYF. CDR3 nucleotides: TGTGCCAGCAGTCAGGAGGGGGACAGGCGTCGAGAGACCCAGTACTTC.

The V gene is TRBV24-1, the J gene TRBJ2-1; D possibly corresponds to TRBD1 (6 bases). The germline gives CDR1 KGHDR, CDR2 SFDVKD. V was clipped by 4 bases and J by 0 bases, with 12 bases between them. This CDR3 is 16 amino acids long. The CDR3 region is CATSDPGHSSYNEQFF. Here the CDR3 DNA reads TGTGCCACCAGTGACCCGGGACACAGCTCCTACAATGAGCAGTTCTTC.

J is TRBJ2-2 and V is TRBV4-1, with 7 bases lining up with TRBD2. With 0 bases clipped from V and 0 bases from J, the junction kept 4 bases outside the gene matches. The CDR3 runs 17 residues. Germline-derived CDR1 and CDR2 are MGHRA and YSYEKL. The CDR3 nucleotides are TGCGCCAGCAGCCAAGATATAAGCGGGGCGAACACCGGGGAGCTGTTTTTT. It translates to CASSQDISGANTGELFF.

The chain carries TRBV7-6 and TRBJ2-1; 9 bases align to TRBD2. CDR1 and CDR2 (germline): SGHVS, FNYEAQ. The CDR3 length is 18 residues. V gave up 1 base and J gave up 7 bases; unmatched junction bases: 14. CDR3 residues: CASSLVSSGRGIANEQFF. DNA of the CDR3: TGTGCCAGCAGCTTAGTGAGTAGCGGGAGAGGGATAGCGAATGAGCAGTTCTTC.

The CDR3 spells CASRRTSGSRYEQYF. The CDR3 bases are TGTGCCAGCAGGCGGACTAGCGGGAGTCGGTACGAGCAGTACTTC. V is TRBV6-5 and J is TRBJ2-7, with 13 bases matching TRBD2. The CDR3 covers 15 residues. In germline, CDR1 is MNHEY, CDR2 SVGAGI. V shed 6 bases and J 4 bases; nucleotides not matched to a gene: 6.

The chain combines TRBV30 with TRBJ1-4; 8 bases align to TRBD1. Per the germline V gene, CDR1 is GTSNPN and CDR2 is SVGIG (reference sequence). The CDR3 length is 12 residues. V trimming: 2 bases; J trimming: 8 bases; junction bases outside the gene matches: 1. The CDR3 DNA follows: TGTGCCTGGAGTCCAGGGGGCGAAAAACTGTTTTTT. Translated, it gives CAWSPGGEKLFF.

The rearrangement links TRBV3-1 (or the pseudogene TRBV3-2) to TRBJ2-5; 7 bases map to TRBD2. The CDR3 spans 15 residues. Germline CDR1 reads LGHDT; CDR2 reads YNNKEL (reference sequence). With V trimmed by 0 bases and J by 0 bases, 1 base remained unmatched. This CDR3 is CASSQDLADQETQYF. The CDR3 DNA follows: TGTGCCAGCAGCCAAGATCTAGCGGACCAAGAGACCCAGTACTTC.

As DNA, the CDR3 is TGTGCCAGCAGACCGCGGCATAGCGGGAGGAGGGGGACCGAGGAGACCCAGTACTTC. Residues: CASRPRHSGRRGTEETQYF. V and J are TRBV27 and TRBJ2-5; 10 nucleotides align to TRBD2. The CDR3 runs 19 residues. Germline CDR1 MNHEY, CDR2 SMNVEV (reference sequence). V shed 6 bases and J 5 bases; nucleotides not matched to a gene: 21.

This clone was observed a single time. V is TRBV19 and J is TRBJ2-7; D may be TRBD2 (6 bases). V lost 6 bases and J 4 bases, leaving 13 bases between the germline ends. CDR3 length: 13 amino acids. CDR1 is LNHDA and CDR2 is SQIVND in the germline V gene (reference sequence). CDR3 region: CASRRGRGYEQYF. Here the CDR3 DNA reads TGTGCCAGTAGGCGGGGTCGGGGGTACGAGCAGTACTTC. Looking up the rest from reference TRBV19 and TRBJ2-7 gives the full variable domain: DGGITQSPKYLFRKEGQNVTLSCEQNLNHDAMYWYRQDPGQGLRLIYYSQIVNDFQKGDIAEGYSVSREKKESFPLTVTSAQKNPTAFYLCASRRGRGYEQYFGPGTRLTVT.